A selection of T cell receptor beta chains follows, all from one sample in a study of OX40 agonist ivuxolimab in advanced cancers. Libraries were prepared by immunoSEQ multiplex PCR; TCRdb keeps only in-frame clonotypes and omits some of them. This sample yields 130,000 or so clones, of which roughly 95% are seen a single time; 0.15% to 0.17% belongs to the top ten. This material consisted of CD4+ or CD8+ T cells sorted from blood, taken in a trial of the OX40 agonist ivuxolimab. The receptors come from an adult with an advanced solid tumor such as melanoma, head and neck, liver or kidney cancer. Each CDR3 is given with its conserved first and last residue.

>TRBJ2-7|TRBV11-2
CASSRGRVYEQYF
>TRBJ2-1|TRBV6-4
CASPPGIESLNNEQFF
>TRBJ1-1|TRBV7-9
CASSLAQGAEAFF
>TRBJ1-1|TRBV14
CASSQVGSEAFF
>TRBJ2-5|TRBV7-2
CASSQTLEFMLETQYF
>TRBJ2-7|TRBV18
CASSPSAGLVSGNSYEQYF
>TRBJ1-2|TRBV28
CASSSQGKDYGYTF
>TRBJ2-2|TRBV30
CARRTGGSGELFF
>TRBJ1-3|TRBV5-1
CASSFAGPSGNTIYF
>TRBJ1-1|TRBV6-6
CASSYSRGHTEAFF
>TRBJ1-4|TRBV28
CASSLGPGKLFF
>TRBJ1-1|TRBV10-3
CAASGPVPGEAFF
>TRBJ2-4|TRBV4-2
CASSPKTGLAKNIQYF
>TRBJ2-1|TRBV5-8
CASRQTSGGALEQFF
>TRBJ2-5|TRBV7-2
CASSSDRGETQYF
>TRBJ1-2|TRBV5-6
CASSLVARGKPNYGYTF
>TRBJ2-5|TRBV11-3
CASSLTVGPGGRETQYF
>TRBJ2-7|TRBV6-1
CASSGWTGTYEQYF
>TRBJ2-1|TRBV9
CASSLTGVNEQFF
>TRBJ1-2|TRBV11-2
CASSRNPALYGYTF
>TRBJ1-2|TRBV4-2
CASSQVRNGYTF
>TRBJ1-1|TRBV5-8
CASRTGLAEAFF
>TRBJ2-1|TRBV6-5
CASSASSGAPREQFF
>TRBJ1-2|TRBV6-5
CASRPRTGVNYGYTF
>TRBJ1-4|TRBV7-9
CASSPGTGTNEKLFF
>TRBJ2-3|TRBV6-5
CASSGTRTDTQYF
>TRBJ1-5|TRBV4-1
CASSRGGLAGNQPQHF
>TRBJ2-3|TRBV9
CASSAGDMKTDTQYF